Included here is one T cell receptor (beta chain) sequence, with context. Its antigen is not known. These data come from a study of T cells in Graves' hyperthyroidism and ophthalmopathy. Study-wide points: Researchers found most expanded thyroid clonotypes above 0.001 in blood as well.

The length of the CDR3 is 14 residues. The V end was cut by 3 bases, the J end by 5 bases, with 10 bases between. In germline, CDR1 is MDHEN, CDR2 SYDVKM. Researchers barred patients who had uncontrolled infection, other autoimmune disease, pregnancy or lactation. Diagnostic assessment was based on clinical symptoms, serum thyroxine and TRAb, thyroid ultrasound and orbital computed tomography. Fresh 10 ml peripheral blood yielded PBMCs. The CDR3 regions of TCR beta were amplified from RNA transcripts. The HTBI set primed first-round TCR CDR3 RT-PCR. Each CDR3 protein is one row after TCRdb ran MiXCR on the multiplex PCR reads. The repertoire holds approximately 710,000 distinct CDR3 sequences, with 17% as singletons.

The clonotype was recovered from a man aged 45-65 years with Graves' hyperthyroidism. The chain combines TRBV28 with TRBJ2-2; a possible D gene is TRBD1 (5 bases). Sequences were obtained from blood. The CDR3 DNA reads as TGTGCCAGCAGTTTTGGGGCGGTTACCGGGGAGCTGTTTTTT. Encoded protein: CASSFGAVTGELFF.